This section outlines one TCR beta chain sequence together with its context. Original methodology: Amplification of reference gene primers provided the estimated nucleated cell counts. The protocol was immunoSEQ multiplex PCR, while the TCRdb copy is restricted to in-frame clones and leaves out a portion. D and trimming come from the DNA, and the V and J calls and clone size come from that table. The table shows roughly 700,000 clones, with 75% to 90% occurring only once. The CDR3 is 14 amino acids. CDR1 and CDR2 (germline): MDHEN, SYDVKM. With 6 bases clipped from V and 5 bases from J, the junction kept 8 bases outside the gene matches. The sample comes from a study of blood T cell repertoires in COVID-19. At the level of the study: Samples of COVID-19 (acute and convalescent) were obtained from the United States, Italy and Spain. T cells, B-cell-depleted T cells, or PBMCs supplied cDNA or gDNA.

This receptor was identified in a woman aged 18-29 years with acute or convalescent COVID-19. Sequenced input: peripheral blood. This chain links TRBV28 with TRBJ1-1, with 8 bases identical to TRBD1. CDR3 amino acids: CASSLQGVETEAFF. The CDR3, as DNA: TGTGCCAGCAGCCTACAGGGGGTAGAGACTGAAGCTTTCTTT.